This entry lists 23 T cell receptor beta chains sequenced from one sample in a study of response to subunit inactivated influenza vaccine. TCRdb ran MiXCR on the RT-PCR reads and lists one entry per CDR3 protein. Found here are about 480,000 distinct CDR3 sequences, roughly 9.7% of them singletons; the top ten hold approximately 12%. Specimen: PBMCs from blood, collected 45 days after vaccination. These TCRs come from a man aged 45-65 years who received an inactivated influenza vaccine.

The genes are TRBV5-1 and TRBJ1-4, with D perhaps matching TRBD1 (6 bases). The CDR3 contains 14 residues. Germline-derived CDR1 and CDR2 are SGHRS and YFSETQ. V lost 3 bases and J 8 bases, leaving 14 bases between the germline ends. CDR3: CASSWGALGEKLFF. In DNA, the CDR3 is TGCGCCAGCAGCTGGGGGGCGCTGGGAGAAAAACTGTTTTTT.

At least ten counts were recorded for this clonotype. The genes are TRBV6-1 and TRBJ2-1; tentatively, D is TRBD1 or TRBD2 (5 bases each). In germline, CDR1 is MNHNS, CDR2 SASEGT. The CDR3 runs 16 residues. The V gene lost 6 bases and the J gene lost 12 bases, with 27 bases spanning the gap. The CDR3 protein is CASRALGEGIANTQFF. The DNA of the CDR3 is TGTGCCAGCAGAGCCTTGGGGGAAGGCATCGCCAATACGCAGTTCTTC.

The chain is built from TRBV5-4 and TRBJ2-3, with 13 bases aligning to TRBD2. With V trimmed by 4 bases and J by 0 bases, 2 bases remained unmatched. Germline V gene lookup returns CDR1 SGHNT and CDR2 YYREEE (reference sequence). The CDR3 runs to 16 residues. The CDR3 reads CASSPGLAGSTDTQYF. CDR3 nucleotides: TGTGCCAGCAGCCCGGGACTAGCGGGGAGCACAGATACGCAGTATTTT.

This clonotype appeared a few times. The rearrangement joins TRBV4-3 to TRBJ2-1; maybe TRBD2 (6 bases). Trimming left V 0 bases short and J 6 bases short, with 15 bases between. The CDR3 runs 16 residues. Looked up from germline, CDR1 is LGHNA and CDR2 is YSLEER. The CDR3 DNA follows: TGCGCCAGCAGCCAAGAAGGAGGGCTAGCAACCAATGAGCAGTTCTTC. It encodes CASSQEGGLATNEQFF.

This clonotype was seen repeatedly, ten times or more. The gene calls are TRBV4-3 and TRBJ2-1, with D maybe TRBD2 (6 bases). CDR1 LGHNA and CDR2 YSLEER come from the germline V gene. Trimming cost V 0 bases and J 6 bases, with 9 bases left between them. This CDR3 contains 14 residues. The CDR3 coding sequence is TGCGCCAGCAGCCAAGACGTTAGCGGCAATGAGCAGTTCTTC. Translating gives CASSQDVSGNEQFF.

This clonotype appeared a few times. The rearrangement joins TRBV20-1 to TRBJ1-6; 9 bases map to TRBD1. Germline CDR1 DFQATT, CDR2 SNEGSKA (reference sequence). J was trimmed by 9 bases and V by 6 bases; bases with no gene match: 9. The CDR3 covers 14 residues. The CDR3 sequence: CSAPGTGPLSPLHF. In nucleotides, the CDR3 is TGCAGTGCCCCCGGGACAGGGCCCCTTTCACCCCTCCACTTT.

This clonotype was counted many times. The chain is built from TRBV20-1 and TRBJ2-1; 7 bases match TRBD2. CDR1 is DFQATT, CDR2 SNEGSKA, per germline (reference sequence). The CDR3 is 15 residues long. The V and J ends lost 3 bases and 2 bases, in that order; junction bases with no gene match: 7. The CDR3 coding sequence is TGCAGTGCTAGTTGGCTAGCGGTCCCCTACAATGAGCAGTTCTTC. It codes for CSASWLAVPYNEQFF.

This clonotype was seen repeatedly, ten times or more. The chain employs TRBV20-1 and TRBJ2-5; no clear D. CDR1 and CDR2 (germline): DFQATT, SNEGSKA (reference sequence). V shed 5 bases and J shed 4 bases, with 14 bases lying between them. This CDR3 is built from 13 residues. Here the CDR3 reads CSAPDLGRETQYF. CDR3 nucleotides: TGCAGTGCTCCCGATCTAGGTCGAGAGACCCAGTACTTC.

This clonotype was recorded a few times. The genes are TRBV27 and TRBJ2-5; TRBD2 matches 13 bases. Germline V lookup: CDR1 MNHEY, CDR2 SMNVEV (reference sequence). V was pared by 7 bases and J by 5 bases, with 4 bases of the junction left unmatched. The CDR3 is 14 amino acids. CDR3 bases: TGTGCCAGCAAACTAGCGGGGGGGAAGGAGACCCAGTACTTC. Translated, it gives CASKLAGGKETQYF.

This clonotype was observed a handful of times. This sequence joins TRBV7-8 and TRBJ2-1; either TRBD1 or TRBD2 may fit D (7 bases each). Germline V gene lookup returns CDR1 SGHVS and CDR2 FQNEAQ. This CDR3 spans 17 amino acids. V lost 0 bases to trimming and J lost 6 bases, with 18 bases between them. CDR3 bases: TGTGCCAGCAGCTTAGCGGGGGGAGGGGGCGCCAGCAATGAGCAGTTCTTC. Amino acid sequence: CASSLAGGGGASNEQFF.

This clonotype appeared a few times. The chain carries TRBV25-1 and TRBJ2-1; 15 nucleotides line up with TRBD2. Germline lookup yields CDR1 MGHDK and CDR2 SYGVNS. The CDR3 spans 17 residues. Trimming took 0 bases from V and 8 from J; bases not matched to a gene: 5. CDR3 amino acids: CASSEYGLAGGIDEQFF. The CDR3 DNA reads as TGTGCCAGCAGTGAATATGGACTAGCGGGAGGGATTGATGAGCAGTTCTTC.

The chain is built from TRBV4-3 and TRBJ1-4, with 9 bases fitting TRBD1. V was clipped by 4 bases and J by 6 bases; unmatched bases: 18. The CDR3 has 19 amino acids. The germline V gene encodes CDR1 LGHNA and CDR2 YSLEER. CDR3 bases: TGCGCCAGCAGCCGGGGAACGGGACAGGGAGGGGGTAGAGATGAAAAACTGTTTTTT. Translation: CASSRGTGQGGGRDEKLFF.

This clonotype appeared a few times. The chain joins TRBV9 to TRBJ2-3, with D perhaps matching TRBD2 (6 bases). Trimming left V 0 bases short and J 7 bases short, with 12 bases between. This CDR3 spans 14 amino acids. The V gene's germline CDR1 is SGDLS and CDR2 YYNGEE. In nucleotides, the CDR3 is TGTGCCAGCAGCGTAGGAGGAGGAGGGAATACGCAGTATTTT. This codes for CASSVGGGGNTQYF.

This clonotype showed up many times. The chain recombines TRBV7-2 with TRBJ2-1; maybe TRBD2 (5 bases). Germline V gives CDR1 SGHTA, CDR2 FQGNSA. Trimming removed 3 bases from V and 1 base from J, with 7 bases in between. The CDR3 length is 14 residues. As DNA, the CDR3 is TGTGCCAGCAGCTTCCCGGGATCCTACAATGAGCAGTTCTTC. Amino acids: CASSFPGSYNEQFF.

This clonotype was detected a few times. The J gene is TRBJ2-1, the V gene TRBV20-1; unclear D gene. V was shortened by 5 bases and J by 0 bases, with 11 bases between the two germline ends. The CDR3 sequence is 14 residues long. Germline V gene data show CDR1 as DFQATT and CDR2 as SNEGSKA (reference sequence). The CDR3 bases are TGCAGTGCTCACAAGACCAGCTCCTACAATGAGCAGTTCTTC. As protein: CSAHKTSSYNEQFF.

The V gene is TRBV29-1, the J gene TRBJ2-5; weak D call: TRBD1 (5 bases). Trimming took 7 bases from V and 2 from J, leaving 17 bases between them. The CDR3 runs to 14 residues. Per the germline V gene, CDR1 is SQVTM and CDR2 is ANQGSEA. The CDR3: CSARVGRLQETQYF. The CDR3 coding sequence is TGCAGCGCCAGGGTCGGCAGGTTACAAGAGACCCAGTACTTC.

This clonotype came up a few times. The gene calls are TRBV28 and TRBJ2-5; 8 positions agree with TRBD1. The germline gives CDR1 MDHEN, CDR2 SYDVKM. CDR3 length: 15 amino acids. V lost 5 bases and J lost 2; bases outside the gene matches: 7. The CDR3 here is CASSPRRTGQETQYF. The DNA for the CDR3 is TGTGCCAGCAGTCCGCGGCGGACAGGGCAAGAGACCCAGTACTTC.

Only a few counts were recorded for this clonotype. The chain couples TRBV5-1 to TRBJ2-5; D is possibly TRBD1 (5 bases). The CDR3 is 13 amino acids. The germline V and J ends were trimmed by 6 bases and 1 base, with 10 bases remaining between them. Per the germline V gene, CDR1 is SGHRS and CDR2 is YFSETQ. The CDR3, as DNA: TGCGCCAGCATGCGACAGAGCCAAGAGACCCAGTACTTC. Amino acids: CASMRQSQETQYF. The full variable domain, completed using reference TRBV5-1 and TRBJ2-5, is KAGVTQTPRYLIKTRGQQVTLSCSPISGHRSVSWYQQTPGQGLQFLFEYFSETQRNKGNFPGRFSGRQFSNSRSEMNVSTLELGDSALYLCASMRQSQETQYFGPGTRLLVL.

Ten or more counts support this clonotype. The CDR3 loop reads CASTPRRYREAPNYGYTF. The DNA of the CDR3 is TGTGCCAGTACGCCGAGAAGATACAGGGAAGCTCCTAACTATGGCTACACCTTC. The chain carries TRBV5-3 and TRBJ1-2; tentative D call: TRBD1 (6 bases). TRBV5-3 is known as an ORF, though its function is uncertain. Trimming stripped 8 bases from V and 0 bases from J, with 26 bases between. The CDR3 runs to 18 residues.

V gene TRBV5-1 combines with J gene TRBJ2-3; D is possibly TRBD2 (6 bases). This CDR3 contains 17 residues. Germline V gene sequence: CDR1 SGHRS, CDR2 YFSETQ. Trimming removed 3 bases at V and 2 bases at J, with 19 bases between. The CDR3 DNA follows: TGCGCCAGCAGCTCCCTACTATCTAGCGAAATCACAGATACGCAGTATTTT. As protein: CASSSLLSSEITDTQYF.

This clonotype has a handful of counts. The rearrangement links TRBV5-1 to TRBJ1-4, with TRBD1 matching over 11 bases. CDR1 is SGHRS, CDR2 YFSETQ, per germline. This CDR3 spans 16 amino acids. J lost 3 bases, V lost 3 bases, and 4 bases had no gene match. The CDR3 region has the DNA TGCGCCAGCAGCTCGGACAGGGGGCCTGCTAATGAAAAACTGTTTTTT. Translating it yields CASSSDRGPANEKLFF.

This clonotype was found many times. One end of the junction fails to match germline, which may point to a read error. The chain recombines TRBV7-2 with TRBJ1-2; D not resolved. Germline CDR1 reads SGHTA; CDR2 reads FQGNSA. The CDR3 is made up of 13 amino acids. CDR3: CASSLEPAYDYTF. For the CDR3, the DNA is TGTGCCAGCAGCTTAGAACCTGCCTATGACTACACCTTC.

In its sample, this clonotype was seen many times. This rearrangement joins TRBV20-1 to TRBJ1-1; a possible D gene is TRBD1 (5 bases). The V gene's germline CDR1 is DFQATT and CDR2 SNEGSKA (reference sequence). Trimming took off 6 bases at V and 6 bases at J, with 14 bases between the two ends. The CDR3 sequence is 12 residues long. CDR3 region: CSARKGQAEAFF. DNA for the CDR3: TGCAGTGCCCGGAAGGGGCAGGCTGAAGCTTTCTTT.